The source of this T cell receptor (beta chain) is a study of circulating and synovial CD4+ cells in juvenile arthritis. General study findings and limits: Diversity here was lower than in bulk blood CD4 cells. The pathogenic-like versus bulk T cell difference escaped Vbeta family analysis. CPL and bulk CD4 samples differed at least tenfold in T cell genomes.

In regard to this clone: As yet, its antigen is unknown.

Donors were patients with active juvenile idiopathic arthritis. This CDR3 has 13 amino acids. Trimming removed 6 bases at V and 15 bases at J, with 24 bases between. Germline assignment: CDR1 SQVTM and CDR2 ANQGSEA. TCRdb keeps only in-frame clones here, not all; method: immunoSEQ multiplex PCR. The repertoire includes around 31,000 clones, over 95% of them detected once, and roughly 0.2% sits in the top ten. The sequenced sample was CD4+ T cells from blood. The source of this sequence is a human donor with juvenile idiopathic arthritis. The chain has TRBV29-1 and TRBJ2-1; possibly TRBD2 for D (7 bases). CDR3 region: CSVTRNRQGRAFF. Here the CDR3 DNA reads TGCAGCGTGACTAGAAACCGGCAGGGGAGGGCGTTCTTC.